This T cell receptor beta chain was sequenced during a study of cytomegalovirus exposure and HLA in healthy donors. Comments on this clone: What it recognizes is unknown.

The CDR3 runs 16 residues. The germline V gene encodes CDR1 SGDLS and CDR2 YYNGEE. Trimming took 0 bases from V and 4 from J, leaving 14 bases between them. Study outcomes and limitations: A few V segments could not be told apart, such as TRBV6-2 and TRBV6-3, and were left out. Researchers reported in a later analysis that a missense DCLRE1C variant was tied to TCR beta V- and J-gene trimming. Later work found most CMV-associated TCR beta chains apparently HLA-restricted. Across donors, sequencing depth was assumed by presence/absence analyses to be roughly uniform.

A multiplex PCR was run with 60 Vbeta primers and 13 Jbeta primers. Sequencing was performed with immunoSEQ multiplex PCR; in TCRdb, only in-frame clones are kept and a portion is missing. The table lists around 190,000 clones, approximately 80% of them singletons. The sample was PBMCs. The sequence derives from a woman aged 45-65 years in good health and CMV-seronegative. V and J are TRBV9 and TRBJ1-3; the D gene is possibly TRBD1 (5 bases). CDR3 in amino acids: CASSVAGGTEGNTIYF. Written as DNA, the CDR3 is TGTGCCAGCAGCGTAGCAGGCGGGACGGAGGGAAACACCATATATTTT.